What follows are 10 T cell receptor beta chains derived from one specimen sequenced in a study of blood T cell repertoires in COVID-19. Method: immunoSEQ multiplex PCR; TCRdb's copy keeps in-frame clones and lacks some. The profile shows some 200,000 clones, 81% of them singletons. Sequenced input: peripheral blood. The receptor set was obtained from a woman in her thirties or forties with COVID-19, enrolled during active disease.

This chain connects TRBV7-9 to TRBJ2-1; D not certain. The germline gives CDR1 SEHNR, CDR2 FQNEAQ (reference sequence). The CDR3 totals 13 residues. Deletions cut 1 base from V and 6 bases from J, with 7 bases between. CDR3 nucleotides: TGTGCCAGCAGCTTAGGTCAGGTCAATGAGCAGTTCTTC. As protein: CASSLGQVNEQFF.

This rearrangement joins TRBV5-1 to TRBJ2-2; 10 bases fit TRBD2. The ends lost 1 base at V and 2 bases at J; junction bases unmatched: 5. The CDR3 runs 17 residues. Per germline, CDR1 SGHRS and CDR2 YFSETQ. Written as DNA, the CDR3 is TGCGCCAGCAGCTTGAGAACTAGCGGGGTTAACACCGGGGAGCTGTTTTTT. This translates into CASSLRTSGVNTGELFF.

J is TRBJ2-5 and V is TRBV18; the D gene is possibly TRBD1 (6 bases). The CDR3 runs to 15 residues. Germline V gives CDR1 KGHSH, CDR2 LQKENI. Trimming took off 2 bases at V and 5 bases at J, with 15 bases between the two ends. The chain's CDR3 is CASSPTGTQGETQYF. As DNA, the CDR3 is TGTGCCAGCTCACCAACCGGGACCCAGGGGGAGACCCAGTACTTC.

About this clone: A junction end diverges from the germline sequence, so it may reflect a read error. Different DNA sequences within this sample yield the same CDR3. V and J are TRBV3-1 (or the pseudogene TRBV3-2) and TRBJ2-2; 7 bases agree with TRBD2. The CDR3 has 16 amino acids. CDR1 and CDR2 from the germline V gene are LGHDT and YNNKEL (reference sequence). CDR3 residues: CASSQRLALVPGELFF. The CDR3, as DNA: TGTGCCAGCAGCCAACGACTAGCATTGGTTCCCGGGGAGCTATTTTTT.

The V call is TRBV3-1 (or the pseudogene TRBV3-2), the J call TRBJ1-4, with TRBD1 matching 8 bases. The CDR3 loop spans 15 amino acids. Germline-derived CDR1 and CDR2 are LGHDT and YNNKEL (reference sequence). Trimming at V came to 4 bases and at J to 8 bases, leaving 9 bases not matched to a gene. The CDR3 sequence: CASSLRDRFGEKLFF. Here the CDR3 DNA reads TGTGCCAGCAGCCTACGGGACAGGTTCGGAGAAAAACTGTTTTTT.

This rearrangement joins TRBV2 to TRBJ1-6; tentative D call: TRBD1 (6 bases). Germline values: CDR1 SNHLY, CDR2 FYNNEI. The germline V and J ends were trimmed by 3 bases and 10 bases, with 10 bases remaining between them. CDR3 length: 13 amino acids. CDR3 amino acids: CASSDSGDSPLHF. CDR3 DNA sequence: TGTGCCAGCAGTGACTCAGGGGACTCACCCCTCCACTTT. The complete variable domain, with remaining parts taken from reference TRBV2 and TRBJ1-6, reads EPEVTQTPSHQVTQMGQEVILRCVPISNHLYFYWYRQILGQKVEFLVSFYNNEISEKSEIFDDQFSVERPDGSNFTLKIRSTKLEDSAMYFCASSDSGDSPLHFGNGTRLTVT.

The V gene is TRBV9, the J gene TRBJ2-3; 10 nucleotides agree with TRBD2. CDR1 is SGDLS and CDR2 is YYNGEE in the germline V gene. V shed 3 bases, J shed 4 bases, and the junction held 5 bases outside the gene matches. This CDR3 region has 15 residues. In nucleotides, the CDR3 is TGTGCCAGCAGCGAATCTAGCGGGAGTCCAGATACGCAGTATTTT. Encoded protein: CASSESSGSPDTQYF. Variable domain in full (rest from reference TRBV9 and TRBJ2-3): DSGVTQTPKHLITATGQRVTLRCSPRSGDLSVYWYQQSLDQGLQFLIQYYNGEERAKGNILERFSAQQFPDLHSELNLSSLELGDSALYFCASSESSGSPDTQYFGPGTRLTVL.

This chain connects TRBV5-6 to TRBJ2-3, with D perhaps matching TRBD1 (5 bases). This CDR3 has 15 amino acids. Germline V gene lookup returns CDR1 SGHDT and CDR2 YYEEEE. Deletions cut 2 bases from V and 3 bases from J, with 13 bases between. CDR3 DNA sequence: TGTGCCAGCAGCTTCCGCAGGGATGGAACAGATACGCAGTATTTT. It is translated as CASSFRRDGTDTQYF. The whole variable domain, filled in from reference TRBV5-6 and TRBJ2-3, reads DAGVTQSPTHLIKTRGQQVTLRCSPKSGHDTVSWYQQALGQGPQFIFQYYEEEERQRGNFPDRFSGHQFPNYSSELNVNALLLGDSALYLCASSFRRDGTDTQYFGPGTRLTVL.

The chain employs TRBV2 and TRBJ2-1; 7 bases agree with TRBD1. Germline V gene sequence: CDR1 SNHLY, CDR2 FYNNEI. The V gene end was trimmed by 6 bases and the J gene end by 2 bases; junction bases not matched to a gene: 4. The CDR3 loop spans 14 amino acids. CDR3 in DNA: TGTGCCAGCAGGACGGGACAGACCTACAATGAGCAGTTCTTC. Its protein is CASRTGQTYNEQFF.

The chain uses TRBV30 and TRBJ1-1, with TRBD1 matching over 10 bases. The junction had 4 bases not matched to a gene; V was cut back by 4 bases and J by 2 bases. Per the germline V gene, CDR1 is GTSNPN and CDR2 is SVGIG (reference sequence). The CDR3 is 14 residues long. The CDR3 nucleotides read TGTGCCTGGACCGGGGACAGGGGAAACACTGAAGCTTTCTTT. It codes for CAWTGDRGNTEAFF.